This TCR beta chain was sequenced for a study of beta chain features in type 1 diabetes (dated by TCRdb to 2017 to 2018). General notes on the study: Patients and healthy donors did not differ in mean age, gender distribution, total cell number or subset yield. Whereas all 28 donors provided naive and central memory subsets, regulatory and stem cell-like memory subsets were isolated from just 8 patients and roughly eight healthy donors. The study compared the TCRB repertoires of sorted circulating CD4+ T cell subsets in recently diagnosed type 1 diabetes patients with those in matched healthy donors. A total of some 110 million sorted cells were examined across all samples, and a strong correlation was observed between cell number per subset and RNA yield. The study at large found these results: Because the HLA sub-analyses included only small numbers of individuals, any influence of HLA type on TCRB rearrangement was left unresolved. A moderate but significant shortening of TCRB CDR3 length was observed in type 1 diabetes patients in all four CD4+ subsets. Naive, central memory and regulatory TCRB repertoires appeared to be more alike among patients than among healthy donors. Because cDNA was sequenced instead of genomic DNA, activated cells with high expression could be over-represented, although the groups did not differ in activation or CD3 levels. Shorter templates might be favored by PCR, yet because patient and control samples were amplified and corrected together, any such skew would affect both groups equally. At VDJ recombination sites, patients with type 1 diabetes made fewer insertions and deleted more nucleotides, a pattern implying thymic rearrangement abnormalities.

As to this clone: Its recognized antigen is unknown. No base qualities exist here, and no much larger clone lies one base off it.

The entire amount of isolated RNA was reverse transcribed using the High Capacity cDNA Reverse Transcription Kit, so the sequenced TCRB transcripts were expressed ones. Survey-depth immunoSEQ sequencing was performed on stem cell-like memory T cell samples, with an average of about 940,000 total reads per sample. Sorted cells were lysed in RLT buffer and RNA was extracted with DNase-treated RNeasy Micro or Mini kits, depending on cell number. Each cell subset was processed separately to prevent cross-contamination, with patient and healthy donor samples processed together. Using the immunoSEQ multiplex PCR, TCRB sequences were amplified from cDNA into 87-bp fragments spanning the CDR3 region. Amplicons were sequenced on the Illumina HiSeq platform. Concerning the study's data processing: PCR bias was corrected computationally using synthetic template baselines, and reads within Hamming distance 2 were collapsed, with unmergeable singletons discarded. Reads were aligned against IMGT so that V, D and J genes, CDR3 length and insertions or deletions at six rearrangement sites could be assigned. Within each subset, clonotype counts were normalized to sorted cell number, after which true diversity and Gini coefficients were computed with the tcR R package. The overlap coefficient, calculated on TCRB nucleotide sequences, was used to measure repertoire sharing. In its TCRdb copy, this immuneACCESS table keeps in-frame sequences only and misses some clones. Where compared with another copy, unresolved V genes explain less than half of these, and the others have no known cause. V and J calls and clone size follow that table, whereas D and trimming were derived from the DNA. This sample is represented by roughly 14,000 clones; approximately 60% of them were singletons. The ten largest clones represent around 0.6% of the sample.

A single peripheral blood draw of about 116 mL on average was collected from each donor into heparinised tubes. A BD FACSAria II was used to sort naive, central memory, regulatory and stem cell-like memory CD4+ T cells with a panel that included CD45RO, CCR7, CD25, CD127, CD95 and CD27. A purity above 98% was achieved for all sorted populations. Right away, PBMCs were isolated by Lymphoprep density gradient centrifugation and were stained directly, with no culture step. Samples were stained and sorted in pairs, with one healthy donor and one patient per experiment, so that batch effects were minimized. The sample consisted of stem cell memory CD4+ T cells from blood. The sample's cell subset or site label, in plain terms: stem cell-like memory CD4+ T cells. The receptor comes from a woman in her late teens or twenties with type 1 diabetes.

This receptor has the CDR3 CASSQGTVNSPLHF. The DNA sequence is as follows: TGCGCCAGCAGCCAAGGGACAGTCAATTCACCCCTCCACTTT. The chain was built from TRBV4-1 and TRBJ1-6; TRBD1 could be the D gene, as 6 bases match. The CDR3 spans 14 residues, from the cysteine through the phenylalanine. The retained sequence is limited to the CDR3, 42 bases, with the frame set at the first base. V loses 1 base of germline sequence and J loses 7 bases, and the interval between the two ends is 8 bases. In the germline V gene, CDR1 corresponds to MGHRA and CDR2 to YSYEKL.